The source of this T cell receptor beta chain is a study of vaccination and CD4 T cells after COVID-19. About the study: Each control was exposed to a CEFX pool, an HIV-1 Nef pool, or no peptide at all. The study's findings and limits: Vaccine-specific clones numbering 304 of 307 showed spike mono-reactivity in convalescent patients. Post-infection sampling omitted early timepoints and covered relatively few convalescent patients. A nonsignificant median increase from roughly 21 to 40 SARS-CoV-2-reactive clonotypes was observed.

This clonotype was detected a few times. Its antigen is currently unknown. Trimming shortened V by 0 bases and J by 6 bases, and 8 bases separated the two germline ends. CDR1 and CDR2 from the germline V gene are SGHTA and FQGTGA. This CDR3 contains 14 residues. The Oncomine TCR Beta short-read assay sequenced DNA from cultured CD4+ T cells. TCRdb re-analysed the PCR reads in MiXCR, keeping a single row per CDR3 protein. The data show 9,500 to 15,000 distinct CDR3 sequences, 50% seen once. Treatment of the sample: approximately nine-day PBMC culture with coronavirus spike peptide pools or control peptides (ViraFEST assay).

The sample taken for sequencing was CD4+ T cells from blood, cultured in vitro. The V gene is TRBV7-3, the J gene TRBJ2-2; D remains ambiguous. The TCR originated in a human donor who had recovered from COVID-19. Here the CDR3 reads CASSLTVGSGELFF. In DNA form, the CDR3 reads TGTGCCAGCAGCTTAACGGTGGGGTCCGGGGAGCTGTTTTTT.